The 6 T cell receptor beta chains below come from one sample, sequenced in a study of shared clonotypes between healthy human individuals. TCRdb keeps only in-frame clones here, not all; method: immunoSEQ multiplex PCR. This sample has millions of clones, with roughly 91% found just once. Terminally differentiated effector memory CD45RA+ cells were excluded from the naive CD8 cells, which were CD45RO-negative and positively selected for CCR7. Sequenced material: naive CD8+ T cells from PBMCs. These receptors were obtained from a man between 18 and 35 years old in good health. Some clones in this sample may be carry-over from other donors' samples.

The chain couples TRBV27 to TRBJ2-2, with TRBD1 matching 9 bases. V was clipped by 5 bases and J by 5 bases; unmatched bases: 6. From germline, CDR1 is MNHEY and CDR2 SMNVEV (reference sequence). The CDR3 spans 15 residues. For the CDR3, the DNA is TGTGCCAGCAGTCAGGGACAGGGAACTACCGGGGAGCTGTTTTTT. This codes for CASSQGQGTTGELFF.

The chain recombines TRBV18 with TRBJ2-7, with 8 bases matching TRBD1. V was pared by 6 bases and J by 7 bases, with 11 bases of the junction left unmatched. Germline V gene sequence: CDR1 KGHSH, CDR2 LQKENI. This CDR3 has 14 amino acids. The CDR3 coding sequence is TGTGCCAGCTCCATCCAGGGGGCCAGACGGGAGCAGTACTTC. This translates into CASSIQGARREQYF.

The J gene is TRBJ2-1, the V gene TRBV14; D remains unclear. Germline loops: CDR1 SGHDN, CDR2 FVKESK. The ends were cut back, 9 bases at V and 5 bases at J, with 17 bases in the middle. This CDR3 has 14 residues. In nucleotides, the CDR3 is TGTGCCAGTGGCCCCTCCGACGGTGACAATGAGCAGTTCTTC. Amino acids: CASGPSDGDNEQFF. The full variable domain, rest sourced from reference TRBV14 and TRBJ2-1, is EAGVTQFPSHSVIEKGQTVTLRCDPISGHDNLYWYRRVMGKEIKFLLHFVKESKQDESGMPNNRFLAERTGGTYSTLKVQPAELEDSGVYFCASGPSDGDNEQFFGPGTRLTVL.

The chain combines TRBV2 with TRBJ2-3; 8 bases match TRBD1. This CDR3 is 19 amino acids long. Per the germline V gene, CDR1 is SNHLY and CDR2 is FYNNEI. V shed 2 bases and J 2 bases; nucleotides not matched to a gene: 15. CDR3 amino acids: CASSERQIDRGKNTDTQYF. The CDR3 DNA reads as TGTGCCAGCAGTGAAAGGCAGATAGACAGGGGAAAAAACACAGATACGCAGTATTTT.

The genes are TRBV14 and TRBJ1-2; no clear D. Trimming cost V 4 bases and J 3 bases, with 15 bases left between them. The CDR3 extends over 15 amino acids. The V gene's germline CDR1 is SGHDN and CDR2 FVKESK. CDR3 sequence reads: CASSPEMRNYYGYTF. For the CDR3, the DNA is TGTGCCAGCAGCCCGGAGATGCGGAATTACTATGGCTACACCTTC.

DNA of the CDR3: TGTGCCAGTATCCCTCGTGTGGGGGCGGATGAGCAGTTCTTC. Translating gives CASIPRVGADEQFF. This chain connects TRBV19 to TRBJ2-1; perhaps TRBD1 as D (6 bases). The CDR3 spans 14 residues. V lost 7 bases, J lost 8 bases, and 18 bases lay in between. Germline loops: CDR1 LNHDA, CDR2 SQIVND (reference sequence).